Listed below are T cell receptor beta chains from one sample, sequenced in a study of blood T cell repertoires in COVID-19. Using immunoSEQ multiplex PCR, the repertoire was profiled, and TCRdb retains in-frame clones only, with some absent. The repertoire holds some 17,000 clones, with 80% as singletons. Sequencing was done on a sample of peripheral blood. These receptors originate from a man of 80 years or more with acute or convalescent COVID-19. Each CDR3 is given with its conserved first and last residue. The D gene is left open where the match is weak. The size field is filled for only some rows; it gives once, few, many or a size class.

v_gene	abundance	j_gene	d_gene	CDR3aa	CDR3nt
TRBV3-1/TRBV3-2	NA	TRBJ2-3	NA	CASGRQGRDTQYF	TGTGCCAGCGGACGGCAGGGGAGAGATACGCAGTATTTT
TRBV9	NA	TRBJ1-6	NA	CASSVDSVSPLHF	TGTGCCAGCAGCGTAGATTCGGTTTCACCCCTCCACTTT
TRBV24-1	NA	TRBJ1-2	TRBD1	CATSDTGGDYGYTF	TGTGCCACCAGTGATACAGGGGGAGACTATGGCTACACCTTC
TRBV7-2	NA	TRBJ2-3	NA	CASSLVYQGTTDTQYF	TGTGCCAGCAGCTTAGTATACCAGGGGACCACAGATACGCAGTATTTT
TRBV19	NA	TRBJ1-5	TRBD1	CASSRTGIANQPQHF	TGTGCCAGTAGCCGGACAGGGATCGCCAATCAGCCCCAGCATTTT
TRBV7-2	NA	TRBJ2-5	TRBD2	CASSLGGLAGGMAETQYF	TGTGCCAGCAGCTTAGGCGGACTAGCGGGGGGGATGGCGGAGACCCAGTACTTC
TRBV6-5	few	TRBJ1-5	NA	CASSTGASNQPQHF	TGTGCCAGCAGTACTGGGGCTAGCAATCAGCCCCAGCATTTT
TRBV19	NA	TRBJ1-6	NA	CASSKGGRALDNSPLHF	TGTGCCAGTAGTAAAGGTGGGCGAGCCCTCGATAATTCACCCCTCCACTTT
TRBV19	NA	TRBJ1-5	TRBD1	CASSIGQGRSYSNQPQHF	TGTGCCAGTAGTATCGGACAGGGCCGGTCATATAGCAATCAGCCCCAGCATTTT
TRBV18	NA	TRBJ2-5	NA	CASSPPSDRSKTQYF	TGTGCCAGCTCACCACCGAGTGACAGGTCAAAGACCCAGTACTTC
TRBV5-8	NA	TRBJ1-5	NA	CASSLAGGSNQPQHF	TGTGCCAGCAGCTTGGCCGGGGGGAGCAATCAGCCCCAGCATTTT
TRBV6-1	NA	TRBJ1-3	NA	CASSELGVSGNTIYF	TGTGCCAGCAGTGAATTAGGGGTCTCTGGAAACACCATATATTTT
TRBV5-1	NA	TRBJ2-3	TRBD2	CASSLVGGTTDTQYF	TGCGCCAGCAGCTTGGTCGGGGGGACCACAGATACGCAGTATTTT
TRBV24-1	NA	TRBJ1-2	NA	CATSDPDSYGYTF	TGTGCCACCAGTGACCCAGACTCTTATGGCTACACCTTC
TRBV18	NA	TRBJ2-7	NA	CASSPPLAGADEQYF	TGTGCCAGCTCACCACCGCTGGCTGGGGCGGACGAGCAGTACTTC
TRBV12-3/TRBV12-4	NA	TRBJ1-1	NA	CASSFNRPTEAFF	TGTGCCAGCAGTTTCAACAGGCCCACTGAAGCTTTCTTT
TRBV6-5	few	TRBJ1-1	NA	CASSPGDTEAFF	TGTGCCAGCAGTCCCGGTGACACTGAAGCTTTCTTT
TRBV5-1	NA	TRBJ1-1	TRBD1	CASSSDRGTEAFF	TGCGCCAGCAGCTCAGACAGGGGCACTGAAGCTTTCTTT
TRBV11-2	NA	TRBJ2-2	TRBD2	CASRILAGSNTGELFF	TGTGCCAGCAGAATACTAGCGGGGTCGAACACCGGGGAGCTGTTTTTT
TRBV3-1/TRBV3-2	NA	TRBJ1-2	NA	CASSQNRVPGYTF	TGTGCCAGCAGCCAAAACAGGGTCCCTGGCTACACCTTC
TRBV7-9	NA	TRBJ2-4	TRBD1	CASSSKQGAKNIQYF	TGTGCCAGCAGCTCCAAACAGGGGGCCAAAAACATTCAGTACTTC
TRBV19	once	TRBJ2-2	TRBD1	CASSNRDSRLPLNTGELFF	TGTGCCAGTAGTAACCGGGACAGCCGACTCCCTTTGAACACCGGGGAGCTGTTTTTT
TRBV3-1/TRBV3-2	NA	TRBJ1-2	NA	CASRAGSGHGYTF	TGTGCCAGCAGGGCGGGGTCCGGGCATGGCTACACCTTC
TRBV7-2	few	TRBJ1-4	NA	CASGQPNEKLFF	TGTGCCAGCGGGCAGCCTAATGAAAAACTGTTTTTT
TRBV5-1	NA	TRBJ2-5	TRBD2	CASSLAASGETQYF	TGCGCCAGCAGCTTGGCGGCTAGCGGAGAGACCCAGTACTTC
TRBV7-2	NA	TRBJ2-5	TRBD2	CASSFGGRQETQYF	TGTGCCAGCAGCTTCGGGGGGAGGCAGGAGACCCAGTACTTC
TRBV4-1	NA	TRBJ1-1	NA	CASSPLHRLLGTEAFF	TGCGCCAGCAGCCCCTTGCACCGGTTACTCGGCACTGAAGCTTTCTTT
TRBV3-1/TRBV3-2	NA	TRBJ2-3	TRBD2	CASSQGSGGVLDTQYF	TGTGCCAGCAGCCAGGGTAGCGGGGGGGTATTAGATACGCAGTATTTT
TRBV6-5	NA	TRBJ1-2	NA	CASRKTGGGEGYTF	TGTGCCAGCAGAAAGACGGGTGGTGGGGAGGGCTACACCTTC
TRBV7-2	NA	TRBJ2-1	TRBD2	CASSPRLAGGINNEQFF	TGTGCCAGCAGCCCCCGACTAGCGGGGGGCATAAACAATGAGCAGTTCTTC
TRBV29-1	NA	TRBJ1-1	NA	CSVQETRRAEAFF	TGCAGCGTCCAAGAAACCAGGAGGGCTGAAGCTTTCTTT
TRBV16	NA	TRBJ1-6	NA	CASSPHGSKANSPLHF	TGTGCCAGCAGCCCTCACGGGAGTAAAGCAAATTCACCCCTCCACTTT
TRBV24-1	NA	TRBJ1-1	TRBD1	CATSESGQGKDTEAFF	TGTGCCACCAGTGAATCCGGACAGGGAAAGGACACTGAAGCTTTCTTT
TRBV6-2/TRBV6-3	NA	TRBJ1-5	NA	CASSYPFWDKYSNQPQHF	TGTGCCAGCAGTTACCCCTTTTGGGACAAATATAGCAATCAGCCCCAGCATTTT
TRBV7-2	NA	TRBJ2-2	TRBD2	CASRGFSSGGFTGELFF	TGTGCCAGCAGGGGATTCAGTAGCGGGGGGTTCACCGGGGAGCTGTTTTTT
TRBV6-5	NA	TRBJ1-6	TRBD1	CASSRQGAQNSPLHF	TGTGCCAGCAGCCGACAGGGGGCGCAGAATTCACCCCTCCACTTT
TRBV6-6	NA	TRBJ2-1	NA	CASSQRDTANEQFF	TGTGCCAGCAGCCAGAGGGACACCGCCAATGAGCAGTTCTTC
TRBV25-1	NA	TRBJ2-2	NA	CASTTRTVGEHRGAVF	TGTGCCAGTACTACACGTACGGTAGGAGAACACCGGGGAGCTGTTTTT
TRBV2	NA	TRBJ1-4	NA	CASSDQGGVNEKLFF	TGTGCCAGCAGTGATCAGGGTGGGGTGAATGAAAAACTGTTTTTT
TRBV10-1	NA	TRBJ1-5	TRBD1	CASDGQAEYSNQPQHF	TGCGCCAGTGATGGACAGGCAGAATATAGCAATCAGCCCCAGCATTTT
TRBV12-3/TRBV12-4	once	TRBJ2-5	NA	CASSFRETQYF	TGTGCCAGCAGTTTTCGAGAGACCCAGTACTTC
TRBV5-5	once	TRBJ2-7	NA	CASSLQSDSLAEQYF	TGTGCCAGCAGTCTTCAATCCGATTCTTTGGCCGAGCAGTACTTC
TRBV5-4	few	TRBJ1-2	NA	CASSKDSSNYGYTF	TGTGCCAGCAGCAAGGACAGCTCTAACTATGGCTACACCTTC
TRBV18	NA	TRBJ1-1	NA	CASSLGKNTEAFF	TGTGCCAGCTCCCTCGGGAAGAACACTGAAGCTTTCTTT
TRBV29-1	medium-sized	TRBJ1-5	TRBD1	CSVAHRGNQPQHF	TGCAGCGTCGCTCACAGGGGGAATCAGCCCCAGCATTTT
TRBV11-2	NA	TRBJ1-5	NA	CASSTGLNQPQHF	TGTGCCAGCAGCACGGGACTTAATCAGCCCCAGCATTTT
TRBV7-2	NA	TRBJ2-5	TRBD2	CASSYAGGRGRETQYF	TGTGCCAGCAGCTATGCGGGGGGGCGGGGGCGGGAGACCCAGTACTTC
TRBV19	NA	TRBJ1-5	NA	CASSFPGGNQPQHF	TGTGCCAGTAGTTTTCCAGGGGGCAATCAGCCCCAGCATTTT
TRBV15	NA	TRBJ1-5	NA	CATSLRGNQPQHF	TGTGCCACCAGCCTAAGGGGAAATCAGCCCCAGCATTTT
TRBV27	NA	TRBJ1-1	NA	CASSSSRRTEAFF	TGTGCCAGCAGTTCAAGCAGGCGCACTGAAGCTTTCTTT
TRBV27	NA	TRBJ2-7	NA	CASSLSGNGIREQYF	TGTGCCAGCAGTTTATCCGGGAATGGGATACGCGAGCAGTACTTC
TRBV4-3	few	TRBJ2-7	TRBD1	CASSFDRGAYEQYF	TGCGCCAGCAGTTTTGACAGGGGAGCCTACGAGCAGTACTTC
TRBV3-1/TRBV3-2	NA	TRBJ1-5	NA	CASSQETGRQPQHF	TGTGCCAGCAGCCAAGAGACGGGGAGGCAGCCCCAGCATTTT
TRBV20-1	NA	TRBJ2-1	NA	CSAQYNEQFF	TGCAGTGCGCAGTACAATGAGCAGTTCTTC
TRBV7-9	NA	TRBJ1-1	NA	CASSKQGYEAFF	TGTGCCAGCAGCAAGCAGGGGTATGAAGCTTTCTTT
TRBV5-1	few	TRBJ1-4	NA	CASSFLGHQQEKLFF	TGCGCCAGCAGCTTCCTCGGACACCAACAGGAAAAACTGTTTTTT
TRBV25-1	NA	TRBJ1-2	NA	CASMTEQGFGYTF	TGTGCCAGCATGACGGAGCAGGGGTTTGGCTACACCTTC
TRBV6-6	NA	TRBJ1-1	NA	CASSYGRGQSLTEAFF	TGTGCCAGCAGTTACGGTCGAGGACAGAGTTTGACTGAAGCTTTCTTT